A single sample gave rise to the 30 T cell receptor beta chains below, sequenced in a study of blood T cell repertoires in COVID-19. Sequencing used immunoSEQ multiplex PCR; TCRdb keeps in-frame clones, though not all of them. The data show 200,000 to 300,000 clones, around four fifths seen once. Sequencing was performed on peripheral blood. The receptors come from a man aged 60 to 69 with acute or convalescent COVID-19.

The chain combines TRBV2 with TRBJ2-7; TRBD2 aligns across 10 bases. The CDR3 is 16 residues long. The germline V gene encodes CDR1 SNHLY and CDR2 FYNNEI. The ends lost 7 bases at V and 3 bases at J; junction bases unmatched: 12. CDR3 region: CASKEASGSIVYEQYF. Written as DNA, the CDR3 is TGTGCCAGCAAGGAGGCTAGCGGGAGTATCGTCTACGAGCAGTACTTC.

This chain links TRBV18 with TRBJ2-1, with 8 bases fitting TRBD2. CDR1 is KGHSH and CDR2 is LQKENI in the germline V gene. The length of the CDR3 is 13 residues. J gave up 8 bases and V 6 bases, and 6 bases lay outside the gene matches. The CDR3 region has the DNA TGTGCCAGCTCCGTGGGACTAGTTGATGAGCAGTTCTTC. Translation gives CASSVGLVDEQFF.

J is TRBJ2-1 and V is TRBV4-3, with 7 bases aligning to TRBD2. Trimming cost V 0 bases and J 13 bases; bases outside gene matches: 3. This CDR3 has 12 amino acids. The V gene's germline CDR1 is LGHNA and CDR2 YSLEER. The CDR3 DNA is TGCGCCAGCAGCCAAGACCAGCGGGAACAGTTCTTC. This codes for CASSQDQREQFF.

The CDR3 loop is CASSYRAGDTQYF. The DNA for the CDR3 is TGTGCCAGCAGTTACAGGGCGGGGGATACGCAGTATTTT. The chain links TRBV6-5 to TRBJ2-3, with D possibly matching TRBD2 (6 bases). From germline, CDR1 is MNHEY and CDR2 SVGAGI. The CDR3 is made up of 13 amino acids. V shed 2 bases and J shed 6 bases, with 9 bases lying between them.

The rearrangement links TRBV27 to TRBJ1-2; D perhaps matches TRBD1 (5 bases). Germline CDR1 and CDR2: MNHEY and SMNVEV (reference sequence). Trimming removed 4 bases at V and 2 bases at J, with 11 bases between. The CDR3 is 14 amino acids. For the CDR3, the DNA is TGTGCCAGCAGTTCCCTGACAGAAAACTATGGCTACACCTTC. This encodes CASSSLTENYGYTF.

The chain joins TRBV4-2 to TRBJ1-5; D gene ambiguous. The V end lost 4 bases, the J end lost 4 bases, and 8 bases lay between the germline ends. Germline assignment: CDR1 LGHNA and CDR2 YNFKEQ. This CDR3 comprises 13 residues. The CDR3 coding sequence is TGTGCCAGCAGCCGGGCCGAGAATCAGCCCCAGCATTTT. As protein: CASSRAENQPQHF.

The rearrangement links TRBV12-3 or TRBV12-4 to TRBJ2-5; D uncertain. The ends were cut back, 7 bases at V and 7 bases at J, with 16 bases in the middle. CDR3 size: 13 residues. CDR3 coding DNA: TGTGCCAGCACCCCGAGACACCCAGGGACCCAGTACTTC. Protein sequence: CASTPRHPGTQYF.

The chain recombines TRBV19 with TRBJ2-7; 11 bases are a match to TRBD1. The germline gives CDR1 LNHDA, CDR2 SQIVND (reference sequence). The length of the CDR3 is 16 residues. The trim removed 6 bases at V and 5 bases at J, leaving 12 bases unmatched. CDR3 coding DNA: TGTGCCAGTAGCCCCCGTTGGGGGACAGGGGGAGACGAGCAGTACTTC. Protein product: CASSPRWGTGGDEQYF. Looking up the rest from reference TRBV19 and TRBJ2-7 gives the full variable domain: DGGITQSPKYLFRKEGQNVTLSCEQNLNHDAMYWYRQDPGQGLRLIYYSQIVNDFQKGDIAEGYSVSREKKESFPLTVTSAQKNPTAFYLCASSPRWGTGGDEQYFGPGTRLTVT.

This sequence joins TRBV9 and TRBJ1-4; D gene uncertain. The germline CDR1 and CDR2 sequences are SGDLS and YYNGEE. Trimming took 2 bases from V and 0 from J, leaving 8 bases between them. The CDR3 is 15 amino acids. The chain's CDR3 is CASSVAFTTNEKLFF. The CDR3 coding sequence is TGTGCCAGCAGCGTGGCATTTACAACTAATGAAAAACTGTTTTTT.

V and J are TRBV28 and TRBJ2-7; no definite D call. V dropped 2 bases and J dropped 6 bases, with 8 bases sitting between them. The CDR3 runs 12 residues. Per the germline V gene, CDR1 is MDHEN and CDR2 is SYDVKM. Written as DNA, the CDR3 is TGTGCCAGCAGTTTAGTTCGGGTCGAGCAGTACTTC. Translating gives CASSLVRVEQYF.

V is TRBV15 and J is TRBJ1-5; perhaps TRBD1 as D (6 bases). The CDR3 spans 15 residues. Trimming pared 3 bases from V and 6 bases from J, leaving 15 bases between. Germline lookup yields CDR1 LNHNV and CDR2 YYDKDF (reference sequence). The CDR3 sequence is CATSRVRGVVQPQHF. The DNA for the CDR3 is TGTGCCACCAGCAGGGTCAGGGGAGTAGTTCAGCCCCAGCATTTT.

This clone has a single count. The chain combines TRBV6-1 with TRBJ2-7; 9 nucleotides agree with TRBD1. The CDR3 has 16 amino acids. In germline, CDR1 is MNHNS, CDR2 SASEGT. V lost 0 bases, J lost 4 bases, and 7 bases stayed unmatched. CDR3 bases: TGTGCCAGCAGTGAAGCGCGGTGGACAGGGGTTTACGAGCAGTACTTC. Translation: CASSEARWTGVYEQYF.

This chain connects TRBV28 to TRBJ1-5; 7 nucleotides match TRBD1. The V gene end was trimmed by 3 bases and the J gene end by 0 bases; junction bases not matched to a gene: 8. Per the germline V gene, CDR1 is MDHEN and CDR2 is SYDVKM. CDR3 length: 17 residues. CDR3 region: CASSFIQGTYSNQPQHF. In DNA, the CDR3 is TGTGCCAGCAGTTTTATACAGGGGACGTATAGCAATCAGCCCCAGCATTTT.

The chain recombines TRBV5-1 with TRBJ1-2, with a possible D match to TRBD1 (6 bases). With 0 bases removed from V and 6 bases from J, the gap between germline ends came to 9 bases. The CDR3 is made up of 13 amino acids. Germline CDR1 is SGHRS and CDR2 is YFSETQ. CDR3: CASSLGNRDGYTF. As DNA, the CDR3 is TGCGCCAGCAGCTTGGGGAACAGGGATGGCTACACCTTC.

The V call is TRBV28, the J call TRBJ2-1; TRBD1 agrees at 8 bases. The CDR3 is 15 residues long. The germline V gene has CDR1 MDHEN and CDR2 SYDVKM. J was trimmed by 7 bases and V by 8 bases; bases with no gene match: 13. Here the CDR3 DNA reads TGTGCCAGCGGGCCTCCGGGACAGGTGGATAATGAGCAGTTCTTC. Translation: CASGPPGQVDNEQFF.

This clone was seen more than once but under ten times. The chain employs TRBV12-5 and TRBJ1-1; D remains unclear. The CDR3 covers 13 residues. CDR1 LGHNT and CDR2 FRNRAP come from the germline V gene. The germline V and J ends were trimmed by 6 bases and 7 bases, with 15 bases remaining between them. This CDR3 reads CASGLLDGVEAFF. The CDR3, as DNA: TGTGCTAGTGGACTCCTCGACGGGGTTGAAGCTTTCTTT.

This chain links TRBV27 with TRBJ2-5, with 7 bases lining up with TRBD1. Germline V CDR1 and CDR2: MNHEY, SMNVEV (reference sequence). The V and J ends lost 10 bases and 3 bases, in that order; junction bases with no gene match: 14. There are 15 residues in the CDR3. This CDR3 is CATSPPTGAEETQYF. The CDR3 DNA is TGTGCCACCTCGCCCCCAACAGGGGCAGAAGAGACCCAGTACTTC.

The rearrangement joins TRBV5-4 to TRBJ2-1; D not certain. This CDR3 is 16 amino acids long. Germline V lookup: CDR1 SGHNT, CDR2 YYREEE (reference sequence). Trimming shortened V by 4 bases and J by 0 bases, and 14 bases separated the two germline ends. The CDR3 loop is CASSTRQQLSYNEQFF. The DNA for the CDR3 is TGTGCCAGCAGCACCAGACAACAACTCTCCTACAATGAGCAGTTCTTC.

This clone was seen a few times. The V call is TRBV15, the J call TRBJ2-7; D may be TRBD2 (6 bases). CDR1 and CDR2 from the germline V gene are LNHNV and YYDKDF (reference sequence). The CDR3 runs to 14 residues. V lost 0 bases to trimming and J lost 1 base, with 7 bases between them. The CDR3 region has the DNA TGTGCCACCAGCAGAGAACTAGCATCCTACGAGCAGTACTTC. It is translated as CATSRELASYEQYF.

This clone was seen a few times. The V call is TRBV5-1, the J call TRBJ2-7, with 8 bases aligning to TRBD1. Germline CDR1 reads SGHRS; CDR2 reads YFSETQ. V lost 1 base, J lost 2 bases, and 5 bases stayed unmatched. The length of the CDR3 is 15 residues. The CDR3, as DNA: TGCGCCAGCAGCTTGTTGACAGGGGTGGCCTACGAGCAGTACTTC. Translated, it gives CASSLLTGVAYEQYF.

The CDR3 region is CASSVESGRSYNEQFF. The CDR3 nucleotides read TGTGCCAGCAGCGTAGAAAGCGGGAGGTCCTACAATGAGCAGTTCTTC. The chain is built from TRBV9 and TRBJ2-1; 9 bases agree with TRBD2. Germline assignment: CDR1 SGDLS and CDR2 YYNGEE. The CDR3 length is 16 residues. Germline trimming cut 0 bases from V and 1 base from J; bases unmatched to any gene: 2.

Notes on this clone: The same CDR3 also results from other DNA sequences found in this sample. The chain carries TRBV11-2 and TRBJ1-2, with TRBD1 matching 9 bases. The CDR3 covers 14 residues. CDR1 and CDR2 (germline): SGHAT, FQNNGV. V gave up 4 bases and J gave up 5 bases; unmatched junction bases: 5. CDR3: CASSSGQGGYGYTF. CDR3 in DNA: TGTGCCAGCAGCTCGGGACAGGGTGGTTATGGCTACACCTTC.

The chain couples TRBV5-4 to TRBJ2-7; a weak D match, TRBD1 (6 bases). Germline CDR1 reads SGHNT; CDR2 reads YYREEE (reference sequence). The CDR3 is made up of 15 amino acids. V shed 5 bases and J shed 7 bases, with 22 bases lying between them. The CDR3 nucleotides read TGTGCCAGCAGGGCCCGGGACACAGGACGTCGGGAGCAGTACTTC. Its translation: CASRARDTGRREQYF.

As regards this clone: A far bigger clonotype differs at one base, so this is likely a read error. V gene TRBV27 combines with J gene TRBJ1-5; D unresolved. Looked up from germline, CDR1 is MNHEY and CDR2 is SMNVEV (reference sequence). V lost 4 bases to trimming and J lost 3 bases, with 4 bases between them. The length of the CDR3 is 12 residues. The CDR3 DNA reads as TGTGCCAGCAGTTACACCAATCAGCCCCAGCATTTT. This translates into CASSYTNQPQHF.

The chain joins TRBV5-1 to TRBJ2-1; D is perhaps TRBD1 (6 bases). Germline CDR1 and CDR2: SGHRS and YFSETQ. This CDR3 contains 15 residues. Trimming shortened V by 5 bases and J by 4 bases, and 16 bases separated the two germline ends. Here the CDR3 reads CASRPSGTTYNEQFF. The CDR3 DNA sequence: TGCGCCAGCAGGCCCTCCGGGACAACTTACAATGAGCAGTTCTTC.

The chain couples TRBV7-9 to TRBJ2-1; 12 positions agree with TRBD2. Germline CDR1 is SEHNR and CDR2 is FQNEAQ (reference sequence). This CDR3 contains 13 residues. The V segment lost 7 bases and the J segment 10 bases; nucleotides outside the gene matches: 5. This chain's CDR3 is CASKTSGGREQFF. DNA of the CDR3: TGTGCCAGCAAAACTAGCGGGGGGCGGGAGCAGTTCTTC.

The V call is TRBV12-3 or TRBV12-4, the J call TRBJ2-7; 10 bases match TRBD2. V shed 7 bases, J shed 4 bases, and the junction held 4 bases outside the gene matches. The CDR3 has 13 amino acids. The CDR3 sequence: CASTRTSGYEQYF. For the CDR3, the DNA is TGTGCCAGCACCCGGACTAGCGGTTACGAGCAGTACTTC.

This clone has only a few counts. CDR3 amino acids: CASSTERNTEAFF. The CDR3, as DNA: TGTGCCAGCAGCACAGAGAGGAACACTGAAGCTTTCTTT. V gene TRBV6-4 combines with J gene TRBJ1-1, with D unclear. CDR1 MRHNA and CDR2 SNTAGT come from the germline V gene. The CDR3 is 13 residues long. The germline V and J ends were trimmed by 6 bases and 1 base, with 9 bases remaining between them.

The chain joins TRBV7-3 to TRBJ2-5, with D possibly matching TRBD1 (6 bases). The germline gives CDR1 SGHTA, CDR2 FQGTGA. This CDR3 contains 13 residues. Trimming shortened V by 1 base and J by 3 bases, and 6 bases separated the two germline ends. This chain's CDR3 is CASSLNREETQYF. The DNA of the CDR3 is TGTGCCAGCAGCTTAAACAGGGAAGAGACCCAGTACTTC.

The gene calls are TRBV3-1 (or the pseudogene TRBV3-2) and TRBJ1-3, with 7 bases identical to TRBD1. The CDR3 totals 14 residues. With V trimmed by 6 bases and J by 3 bases, 5 bases remained unmatched. Germline CDR1 is LGHDT and CDR2 is YNNKEL (reference sequence). The CDR3 DNA reads as TGTGCCAGCAGACCCGACAGGGTTGGAAACACCATATATTTT. Its translation is CASRPDRVGNTIYF.